This T cell receptor beta chain came from a study of T-cell reconstitution after alpha-beta-depleted transplantation in children. The CDR3 contains 14 residues. Germline CDR1 reads SEHNR; CDR2 reads FQNEAQ (reference sequence). V was cut by 1 base and J by 3 bases, with 9 bases left in between. This clonotype was picked up many times. The TCRbeta library was prepared with unique molecular identifiers. One entry per CDR3 protein results from TCRdb running MiXCR on the PCR reads. The sample shows more than 85,000 distinct CDR3 sequences, 10% of them seen only once. The receptor's source is a human donor who donated a stem cell graft to a child with acute lymphoblastic leukemia. The sample consisted of PBMCs from the stem cell graft donor, taken from the stem cell graft. This rearrangement joins TRBV7-9 to TRBJ2-5; D might be TRBD2 (5 bases). CDR3: CASSLGGLEETQYF. CDR3 coding DNA: TGTGCCAGCAGCTTAGGAGGGTTAGAAGAGACCCAGTACTTC.